This is a list of T cell receptor beta chains from one sample in a study of Graves' ophthalmopathy and Graves' hyperthyroidism. MiXCR, applied by TCRdb to the multiplex PCR reads, yields one record per CDR3 protein. Of 200,000 to 250,000 distinct CDR3 sequences in the sample, about 22% were seen once. The sample was peripheral blood. These receptors came from a woman aged 45 to 65 with Graves' ophthalmopathy. CDR3s include the opening cysteine and the closing phenylalanine or tryptophan. A D gene is named only where the DNA matches it firmly. Part of the rows lack a size; the others show once, few, many or a class for expanded clones.

j_gene: TRBJ2-7
d_gene: .
v_gene: TRBV19
abundance: many
CDR3nt: TGTGCCAGTAGTATTGGGCCCGCACGATCCTCATCCTACGAGCAGTACTTC
CDR3aa: CASSIGPARSSSYEQYF

j_gene: TRBJ2-5
d_gene: .
v_gene: TRBV7-9
abundance: many
CDR3nt: TGTGCCAGCACCAACCGAGAGACCCAGTACTTC
CDR3aa: CASTNRETQYF

j_gene: TRBJ1-2
d_gene: .
v_gene: TRBV29-1
abundance: .
CDR3nt: TGCAGCGCAAAGGACGGGGGAGACCATGGCTACACCTTC
CDR3aa: CSAKDGGDHGYTF

j_gene: TRBJ2-5
d_gene: .
v_gene: TRBV13
abundance: many
CDR3nt: TGTGCCAGCAGCTTGAGGGAAAGGAAGACCCAGTACTTC
CDR3aa: CASSLRERKTQYF

j_gene: TRBJ1-1
d_gene: .
v_gene: TRBV2
abundance: once
CDR3nt: TGTGCCAGCAGTGATAAGATAGAAACTGAAGCTTTCTTT
CDR3aa: CASSDKIETEAFF

j_gene: TRBJ2-7
d_gene: .
v_gene: TRBV2
abundance: many
CDR3nt: TGTGCCAGCAGTAGGACAGCCGGAATCTACGAGCAGTACTTC
CDR3aa: CASSRTAGIYEQYF

j_gene: TRBJ2-7
d_gene: .
v_gene: TRBV2
abundance: many
CDR3nt: TGTGCCAGCAGTCCGAGGCGAGCGGGACAGAACGAGCAGTACTTC
CDR3aa: CASSPRRAGQNEQYF

j_gene: TRBJ2-5
d_gene: .
v_gene: TRBV18
abundance: .
CDR3nt: TGTGCCAGCTCACCGCTTTCCCGGCGAATCTCCCAAGAGACCCAGTACTTC
CDR3aa: CASSPLSRRISQETQYF

j_gene: TRBJ2-4
d_gene: TRBD2
v_gene: TRBV28
abundance: many
CDR3nt: TGTGCCAGCAGTACCGGGACTAGCGGTATACTAGCCAAAAACATTCAGTACTTC
CDR3aa: CASSTGTSGILAKNIQYF

j_gene: TRBJ2-5
d_gene: .
v_gene: TRBV7-9
abundance: many
CDR3nt: TGTGCCAGCAGCCAAAGACAGCCACAAGAGACCCAGTACTTC
CDR3aa: CASSQRQPQETQYF

j_gene: TRBJ2-5
d_gene: .
v_gene: TRBV24-1
abundance: few
CDR3nt: TGTGCCACCAGTGGGGGGGACCCCCGAGGGGGGGATAGGGAGACCCAGTACTTC
CDR3aa: CATSGGDPRGGDRETQYF

j_gene: TRBJ2-6
d_gene: TRBD1
v_gene: TRBV7-8
abundance: many
CDR3nt: TGTGCCAGCAGCTACGACAGGGCTCTAGGGGCCAACGTCCTGACTTTC
CDR3aa: CASSYDRALGANVLTF

j_gene: TRBJ2-7
d_gene: .
v_gene: TRBV5-1
abundance: many
CDR3nt: TGCGCCAGCAGCTTAGGGGAATCCTACGAGCAGTACTTC
CDR3aa: CASSLGESYEQYF

j_gene: TRBJ2-7
d_gene: .
v_gene: TRBV30
abundance: .
CDR3nt: TGTGCCTGGAGTGTAGGGGATGGCGAGCAGTACTTC
CDR3aa: CAWSVGDGEQYF

j_gene: TRBJ2-7
d_gene: TRBD2
v_gene: TRBV19
abundance: .
CDR3nt: TGTGCCAGTAGTTCTGGGACTAGCGATCACGAGCAGTACTTC
CDR3aa: CASSSGTSDHEQYF

j_gene: TRBJ2-4
d_gene: TRBD1
v_gene: TRBV6-1
abundance: many
CDR3nt: TGTGCCAGCAGTGAGGGACAGGGGAACATTCAGTACTTC
CDR3aa: CASSEGQGNIQYF

j_gene: TRBJ2-5
d_gene: .
v_gene: TRBV10-1
abundance: many
CDR3nt: TGCGCCAGCAGAAGCAGTCCCGGGGAGACCCAGTACTTC
CDR3aa: CASRSSPGETQYF

j_gene: TRBJ2-7
d_gene: .
v_gene: TRBV7-2
abundance: few
CDR3nt: TGTGCCAGCGGGGTAGCGGCTTTGTACGAGCAGTACTTC
CDR3aa: CASGVAALYEQYF

j_gene: TRBJ2-2
d_gene: .
v_gene: TRBV7-8
abundance: .
CDR3nt: TGTGCCAGCAGCCCCCAAGCTGGCCGGTCGTACACCGGGGAGCTGTTTTTT
CDR3aa: CASSPQAGRSYTGELFF

j_gene: TRBJ1-6
d_gene: TRBD1
v_gene: TRBV6-1
abundance: many
CDR3nt: TGTGCCAGCAGGAACCGACAGGGGGCAGGAAATTCACCCCTCCACTTT
CDR3aa: CASRNRQGAGNSPLHF

j_gene: TRBJ1-3
d_gene: .
v_gene: TRBV12-3/TRBV12-4
abundance: many
CDR3nt: TGTGCCAGCAGTTTAGGGGGAAACACCATATATTTT
CDR3aa: CASSLGGNTIYF

j_gene: TRBJ2-5
d_gene: .
v_gene: TRBV12-3/TRBV12-4
abundance: many
CDR3nt: TGTGCCAGCAGTTCGGAAGAGACCCAGTACTTC
CDR3aa: CASSSEETQYF

j_gene: TRBJ2-2
d_gene: TRBD1
v_gene: TRBV11-2
abundance: many
CDR3nt: TGTGCCAGCAGCCCACTTGGGACAGGGATAGCCACCGGGGAGCTGTTTTTT
CDR3aa: CASSPLGTGIATGELFF

j_gene: TRBJ2-2
d_gene: .
v_gene: TRBV6-2/TRBV6-3
abundance: few
CDR3nt: TGTGCCAGCAGCTTAATATTCACCGGGGAGCTGTTTTTT
CDR3aa: CASSLIFTGELFF

j_gene: TRBJ1-3
d_gene: .
v_gene: TRBV28
abundance: once
CDR3nt: TGTGCCCGACGGGCATCAGCTGGAAACACCATATATTTT
CDR3aa: CARRASAGNTIYF

j_gene: TRBJ1-2
d_gene: .
v_gene: TRBV27
abundance: many
CDR3nt: TGTGCCAGCAGCAGGTCCTTTGACTATGGCTACACCTTC
CDR3aa: CASSRSFDYGYTF

j_gene: TRBJ1-6
d_gene: .
v_gene: TRBV7-9
abundance: many
CDR3nt: TGTGCCAGCAGCACTAATTTATCAGGGAATAATTCACCCCTCCACTTT
CDR3aa: CASSTNLSGNNSPLHF

j_gene: TRBJ1-2
d_gene: .
v_gene: TRBV30
abundance: few
CDR3nt: TGTGCCTGGAGCCTAGGGCAGCCTAACTATGGCTACACCTTC
CDR3aa: CAWSLGQPNYGYTF

j_gene: TRBJ1-3
d_gene: .
v_gene: TRBV19
abundance: many
CDR3nt: TGTGCCAGTAGTAACCAAGGGGGCTCTGGAAACACCATATATTTT
CDR3aa: CASSNQGGSGNTIYF

j_gene: TRBJ2-5
d_gene: TRBD1
v_gene: TRBV7-9
abundance: .
CDR3nt: TGTGCCAGCAGTACTCCCGGGACAGGGGTTCGGGAGACCCAGTACTTC
CDR3aa: CASSTPGTGVRETQYF

j_gene: TRBJ2-5
d_gene: .
v_gene: TRBV6-1
abundance: .
CDR3nt: TGTGCCAGCTCCTGGCTTCGGGTGGGGGAGACCCAGTACTTC
CDR3aa: CASSWLRVGETQYF

j_gene: TRBJ1-6
d_gene: TRBD1
v_gene: TRBV7-2
abundance: .
CDR3nt: TGTGCCAGCAGCGCCTGGACAGGGGCCAATTCACCCCTCCACTTT
CDR3aa: CASSAWTGANSPLHF

j_gene: TRBJ2-7
d_gene: .
v_gene: TRBV29-1
abundance: many
CDR3nt: TGCAGCGTGACCCGGGAGAGCCGAGCCGAGCAGTACTTC
CDR3aa: CSVTRESRAEQYF

j_gene: TRBJ1-5
d_gene: .
v_gene: TRBV6-2/TRBV6-3
abundance: many
CDR3nt: TGTGCCAGCAGTTACTCAGTTCAGGGACACCCTAGCAATCAGCCCCAGCATTTT
CDR3aa: CASSYSVQGHPSNQPQHF

j_gene: TRBJ2-2
d_gene: .
v_gene: TRBV15
abundance: .
CDR3nt: TGTGCCACCAGCAGAGAGAGGACCGTAACCGGGGAGCTGTTTTTT
CDR3aa: CATSRERTVTGELFF

j_gene: TRBJ1-1
d_gene: TRBD1
v_gene: TRBV6-1
abundance: many
CDR3nt: TGTGCCAGCAGGGACCGACAGGGCGTGAACACTGAAGCTTTCTTT
CDR3aa: CASRDRQGVNTEAFF

j_gene: TRBJ2-7
d_gene: .
v_gene: TRBV10-2
abundance: many
CDR3nt: TGCGCCAGCAGTGATTGGAGTAGGACAACGATTTACGAGCAGTACTTC
CDR3aa: CASSDWSRTTIYEQYF

j_gene: TRBJ2-7
d_gene: .
v_gene: TRBV28
abundance: many
CDR3nt: TGTGCCAGCAGTTTACTGGACCGAGCCTACGAGCAGTACTTC
CDR3aa: CASSLLDRAYEQYF

j_gene: TRBJ2-7
d_gene: TRBD1
v_gene: TRBV28
abundance: few
CDR3nt: TGTGCCAGCAGTATTACCGGGACAGGGGACGAGCAGTACTTC
CDR3aa: CASSITGTGDEQYF

j_gene: TRBJ1-1
d_gene: .
v_gene: TRBV4-1
abundance: many
CDR3nt: TGCGCCAGCAGCCAAGACTGGACGCCGCGCGGTGCCCTGGGGAACACTGAAGCTTTCTTT
CDR3aa: CASSQDWTPRGALGNTEAFF

j_gene: TRBJ1-1
d_gene: .
v_gene: TRBV12-3/TRBV12-4
abundance: many
CDR3nt: TGTGCCAGCTTACGCGCAGGAGGGACTGAAGCTTTCTTT
CDR3aa: CASLRAGGTEAFF

j_gene: TRBJ1-2
d_gene: .
v_gene: TRBV19
abundance: many
CDR3nt: TGTGCCAGTAGTTGGGAGGAAGGCTATGGCTACACCTTC
CDR3aa: CASSWEEGYGYTF